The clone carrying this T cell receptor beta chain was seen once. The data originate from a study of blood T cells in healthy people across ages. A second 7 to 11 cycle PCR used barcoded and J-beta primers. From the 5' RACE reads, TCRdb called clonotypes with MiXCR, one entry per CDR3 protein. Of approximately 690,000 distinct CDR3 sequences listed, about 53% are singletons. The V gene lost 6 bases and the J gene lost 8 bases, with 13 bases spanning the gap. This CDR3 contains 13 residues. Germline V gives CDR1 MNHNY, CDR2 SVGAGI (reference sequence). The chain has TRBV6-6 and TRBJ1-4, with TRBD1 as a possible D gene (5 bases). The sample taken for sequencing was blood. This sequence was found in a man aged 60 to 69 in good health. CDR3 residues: CASRTGTVEKLFF. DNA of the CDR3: TGTGCCAGCAGGACCGGGACTGTAGAAAAACTGTTTTTT.